This TCR beta chain appears in the sequencing data of a study of cytomegalovirus exposure and HLA in healthy donors. Study-wide findings and caveats: It was in a later analysis that TCR association rates were seen to vary by HLA locus, highest for DRB1 and lowest for HLA-C.

Germline V gene lookup returns CDR1 SNHLY and CDR2 FYNNEI. Losses at the gene ends were 6 bases for V and 5 bases for J; bases not matched to a gene: 4. CDR3 length: 14 residues. The PCR used 60 Vbeta and 13 Jbeta primers. Clones were sequenced by immunoSEQ multiplex PCR, and TCRdb holds only the in-frame ones, with some missing. Of about 110,000 clones in the sample, approximately 80% are singletons; the top ten hold about 0.92%. Of note for this clone: Its specificity is unknown.

Sequencing was carried out using PBMCs. This TCR was recovered from a woman aged 25 to 39 in good health and CMV-seronegative. The rearrangement links TRBV2 to TRBJ2-1; 10 bases are shared with TRBD2. The CDR3, as DNA: TGTGCCAGCAGGAGACTAGCGGGTGACAATGAGCAGTTCTTC. Amino acids: CASRRLAGDNEQFF.